The 27 T cell receptor beta chains in this list originate from one sample, sequenced in a study of early T cells in non-severe SARS-CoV-2 infection (dated by TCRdb to about 2021). Receptor libraries were prepared by 5' RACE. The data were produced on a NextSeq 500. TCRdb took the public reads, trimmed them with fastp at Q25, ran MiXCR for clone calling and kept in-frame beta chains. Identical CDR3 protein sequences are pooled into one entry, listed with their most common genes and DNA. Within this sample are 80,000 or so distinct CDR3 sequences, with 5% to 6.5% of them counted one time only. The ten largest clonotypes hold about 8% of the sample. The material sequenced was whole blood. The receptors originated from an adult who was a healthcare worker with PCR-confirmed SARS-CoV-2 infection or an uninfected control (not recorded which).

This clonotype was seen at least ten times. The J gene is TRBJ2-2, the V gene TRBV20-1; 8 bases fit TRBD1. This CDR3 comprises 16 residues. CDR1 DFQATT and CDR2 SNEGSKA come from the germline V gene (reference sequence). After removal of 0 bases from V and 3 bases from J, the junction contained 6 bases not matched to a gene. CDR3 bases: TGCAGTGCTAGAGAACCGGACAGGGCCTACACCGGGGAGCTGTTTTTT. It yields the protein CSAREPDRAYTGELFF.

This clonotype has a handful of counts. J is TRBJ1-4 and V is TRBV25-1; 9 nucleotides align to TRBD1. Germline V gene lookup returns CDR1 MGHDK and CDR2 SYGVNS. V was pared by 1 base and J by 7 bases, with 10 bases of the junction left unmatched. This CDR3 contains 17 residues. Here the CDR3 DNA reads TGTGCCAGCAGTGAATTCGACCCGGACAGGGGAGGTGAAAAACTGTTTTTT. It codes for CASSEFDPDRGGEKLFF.

V gene TRBV6-1 combines with J gene TRBJ2-3; D is ambiguous. V gave up 4 bases and J gave up 6 bases, with 20 bases separating them. The length of the CDR3 is 16 residues. Germline assignment: CDR1 MNHNS and CDR2 SASEGT. CDR3 DNA: TGTGCCAGCAGTGCCTACTCGGCCATCCAGGTGGATACGCAGTATTTT. As protein: CASSAYSAIQVDTQYF.

This clonotype has ten or more counts. The chain is built from TRBV12-3 or TRBV12-4 and TRBJ2-4; 8 bases match TRBD2. The CDR3 consists of 13 residues. V lost 7 bases to trimming and J lost 6 bases; unmatched junction nucleotides: 5. CDR3 nucleotide sequence: TGTGCCAGCACCATAGCGGGGACAAACATTCAGTACTTC. Its protein product is CASTIAGTNIQYF.

Ten or more counts support this clonotype. The chain is built from TRBV7-6 and TRBJ2-2; D is perhaps TRBD1 or TRBD2 (5 bases each). Germline V gene data show CDR1 as SGHVS and CDR2 as FNYEAQ. The CDR3 contains 16 residues. Trimming removed 6 bases from V and 7 bases from J, with 21 bases in between. CDR3 DNA: TGTGCCAGCAGGCGACCGGGGCCAGGGTCAGACGGGGAGCTGTTTTTT. Its protein product is CASRRPGPGSDGELFF. Full variable domain (missing parts from reference TRBV7-6 and TRBJ2-2): GAGVSQSPRYKVTKRGQDVALRCDPISGHVSLYWYRQALGQGPEFLTYFNYEAQQDKSGLPNDRFSAERPEGSISTLTIQRTEQRDSAMYRCASRRPGPGSDGELFFGEGSRLTVL.

V usage is TRBV20-1 and J usage is TRBJ1-5; 8 bases map to TRBD1. V dropped 5 bases and J dropped 0; count of bases not matched to a gene: 3. The CDR3 extends over 14 amino acids. Germline V gene lookup returns CDR1 DFQATT and CDR2 SNEGSKA (reference sequence). As DNA, the CDR3 is TGCAGTGCTTCAGGGGGCGTTAGCAATCAGCCCCAGCATTTT. Protein product: CSASGGVSNQPQHF.

This clonotype was seen a few times. V is TRBV19 and J is TRBJ1-5; D is uncertain. The CDR3 contains 14 residues. Trimming took off 3 bases at V and 0 bases at J, with 6 bases between the two ends. Germline V gene sequence: CDR1 LNHDA, CDR2 SQIVND (reference sequence). CDR3 protein: CASSIMYSNQPQHF. The CDR3, as DNA: TGTGCCAGTAGTATCATGTATAGCAATCAGCCCCAGCATTTT.

This clonotype was counted at least ten times. The chain is built from TRBV7-9 and TRBJ1-6, with 9 positions matching TRBD1. The CDR3 length is 15 residues. Losses at the gene ends were 5 bases for V and 10 bases for J; bases not matched to a gene: 9. Germline V gene data show CDR1 as SEHNR and CDR2 as FQNEAQ (reference sequence). The CDR3 sequence: CASSTSTGGGSPLHF. CDR3 sequence (DNA): TGTGCCAGCAGCACCTCTACAGGGGGCGGATCACCCCTCCACTTT.

This clonotype was counted ten times or more. This chain uses TRBV7-9 with TRBJ2-1; tentatively, D is TRBD2 (6 bases). CDR3 length: 14 amino acids. Looked up from germline, CDR1 is SEHNR and CDR2 is FQNEAQ (reference sequence). V was pared by 5 bases and J by 8 bases, with 16 bases between. The CDR3 loop reads CASSATGTFDEQFF. The CDR3, as DNA: TGTGCCAGCAGCGCGACCGGGACTTTCGATGAGCAGTTCTTC.

This clonotype was detected ten times or more. The CDR3 sequence is CSAAWAGGPDTQYF. CDR3 DNA: TGCAGTGCCGCCTGGGCGGGAGGGCCCGATACGCAGTATTTT. The chain joins TRBV20-1 to TRBJ2-3; 9 positions agree with TRBD2. The germline gives CDR1 DFQATT, CDR2 SNEGSKA (reference sequence). V was pared by 6 bases and J by 6 bases, with 10 bases of the junction left unmatched. The CDR3 runs to 14 residues.

This clonotype came up many times. The chain links TRBV7-8 to TRBJ2-2, with 9 bases identical to TRBD1. The CDR3 loop spans 15 amino acids. Germline loops: CDR1 SGHVS, CDR2 FQNEAQ. V lost 5 bases and J lost 3; bases outside the gene matches: 4. DNA for the CDR3: TGTGCCAGCAGCCCGAGGACAGGGGACACCGGGGAGCTGTTTTTT. Translated: CASSPRTGDTGELFF.

This clonotype came up a few times. The gene calls are TRBV20-1 and TRBJ1-1; tentatively, D is TRBD1 (6 bases). The CDR3 covers 15 residues. The germline V gene has CDR1 DFQATT and CDR2 SNEGSKA (reference sequence). V lost 1 base to trimming and J lost 1 base, with 13 bases between them. CDR3 sequence (DNA): TGCAGTGCTAGAGGTGGGGACAAATCGAACACTGAAGCTTTCTTT. It encodes CSARGGDKSNTEAFF.

In its sample, this clonotype was seen a few times. J is TRBJ2-5 and V is TRBV25-1, with D uncertain. The CDR3 totals 14 residues. V shed 2 bases and J shed 4 bases, with 11 bases lying between them. In germline, CDR1 is MGHDK, CDR2 SYGVNS. The CDR3 sequence: CASSEQGHGETQYF. CDR3 sequence (DNA): TGTGCCAGCAGTGAACAAGGGCATGGAGAGACCCAGTACTTC.

This clonotype was seen a handful of times. V gene TRBV7-2 combines with J gene TRBJ2-7, with 11 positions matching TRBD2. The CDR3 spans 17 residues. CDR1 and CDR2 (germline): SGHTA, FQGNSA. J gave up 5 bases and V 6 bases, and 15 bases lay outside the gene matches. CDR3 DNA: TGTGCCAGCAGGGAGCCGGGACTAGCGGTATTCGGCAACGAGCAGTACTTC. Translation: CASREPGLAVFGNEQYF.

This clonotype was found many times. V and J are TRBV12-3 or TRBV12-4 and TRBJ1-2; 10 bases fit TRBD1. V shed 6 bases and J 7 bases; nucleotides not matched to a gene: 8. This CDR3 spans 14 amino acids. CDR3 DNA: TGTGCCAGCAGACATGGACAGGGGGTATTTGGCTACACCTTC. Translated: CASRHGQGVFGYTF.

This clonotype was counted a few times. The chain uses TRBV2 and TRBJ1-2, with D possibly matching TRBD1 (6 bases). V gave up 4 bases and J gave up 4 bases, with 13 bases separating them. CDR3 size: 14 residues. Germline CDR1 reads SNHLY; CDR2 reads FYNNEI. For the CDR3, the DNA is TGTGCCAGCAGTGCGAGAGGGGGAAGCTATGGCTACACCTTC. Translating it yields CASSARGGSYGYTF.

This clonotype has a count of ten or more. The DNA for the CDR3 is TGTGCCAGCAGCTTAGATATAATGACTGAAGCTTTCTTT. Translated: CASSLDIMTEAFF. The chain joins TRBV11-2 to TRBJ1-1, with D unclear. The CDR3 totals 13 residues. Germline V gene data show CDR1 as SGHAT and CDR2 as FQNNGV. V was trimmed by 0 bases and J by 5 bases, leaving 7 bases between them.

This clonotype came up many times. The chain recombines TRBV2 with TRBJ1-1; a possible D gene is TRBD1 (5 bases). Between the trimmed V and J ends, which lost 5 bases and 3 bases, there was a span of 10 bases. The germline CDR1 and CDR2 sequences are SNHLY and FYNNEI. CDR3 length: 13 residues. The CDR3 DNA reads as TGTGCCAGCAGTTCCAGGGCCGACACTGAAGCTTTCTTT. Amino acids: CASSSRADTEAFF.

The chain links TRBV7-2 to TRBJ1-1; TRBD1 is a possible D gene (6 bases). Trimming stripped 4 bases from V and 5 bases from J, with 17 bases between. Germline CDR1 SGHTA, CDR2 FQGNSA. The CDR3 loop spans 15 amino acids. This CDR3 is CASSSQQGINTEAFF. Written as DNA, the CDR3 is TGTGCCAGCAGCTCCCAGCAGGGGATTAATACTGAAGCTTTCTTT. Variable domain in full (rest from reference TRBV7-2 and TRBJ1-1): GAGVSQSPSNKVTEKGKDVELRCDPISGHTALYWYRQSLGQGLEFLIYFQGNSAPDKSGLPSDRFSAERTGGSVSTLTIQRTQQEDSAVYLCASSSQQGINTEAFFGQGTRLTVV.

This clonotype was detected only a few times. This rearrangement joins TRBV25-1 to TRBJ1-3; D not certain. Trimming took 8 bases from V and 0 from J, leaving 26 bases between them. The CDR3 runs to 19 residues. Germline V lookup: CDR1 MGHDK, CDR2 SYGVNS. This chain's CDR3 is CASVPRYKGLIPSGNTIYF. As DNA, the CDR3 is TGTGCCAGCGTCCCCCGTTATAAGGGTTTAATCCCCTCTGGAAACACCATATATTTT.

This chain uses TRBV6-6 with TRBJ2-5, with 8 bases fitting TRBD1. Germline CDR1 reads MNHNY; CDR2 reads SVGAGI (reference sequence). With 6 bases clipped from V and 5 bases from J, the junction kept 8 bases outside the gene matches. The CDR3 runs to 14 residues. The CDR3 DNA is TGTGCCAGCAGGTCAGGGGGCACTACGGAGACCCAGTACTTC. Protein sequence: CASRSGGTTETQYF.

This clonotype was seen only a few times. The V call is TRBV6-1, the J call TRBJ2-7, with a tentative D call TRBD2 (6 bases). The germline gives CDR1 MNHNS, CDR2 SASEGT. This CDR3 comprises 14 residues. Trimming removed 2 bases from V and 6 bases from J, with 14 bases in between. The CDR3 bases are TGTGCCAGCAGTGAATCCCCGGGGAGGAGCGAGCAGTACTTC. This translates into CASSESPGRSEQYF.

As to this clonotype: Possible read error: a much larger clone is one base away. The DNA of the CDR3 is TGTGCCGAGGGTAGAGGCGGAACCTCTGGGGCCAACGTCCTGACTTTC. Translation: CAEGRGGTSGANVLTF. The chain employs TRBV6-1 and TRBJ2-6, with TRBD2 as a possible D gene (5 bases). Germline V gives CDR1 MNHNS, CDR2 SASEGT. The CDR3 runs 16 residues. V shed 11 bases and J shed 0 bases, with 17 bases lying between them.

This clonotype was picked up many times. The chain joins TRBV20-1 to TRBJ2-7; 14 bases are a match to TRBD2. The CDR3 has 14 amino acids. After removal of 5 bases from V and 10 bases from J, the junction contained 10 bases not matched to a gene. Per the germline V gene, CDR1 is DFQATT and CDR2 is SNEGSKA (reference sequence). The CDR3 loop is CSAGPGLAGVKQYF. The CDR3, as DNA: TGCAGTGCTGGGCCGGGACTAGCGGGAGTGAAACAGTACTTC.

This clonotype was picked up a small number of times. V gene TRBV9 combines with J gene TRBJ2-3; possible D gene TRBD1, 6 bases. The V end was cut by 6 bases, the J end by 5 bases, with 13 bases between. Germline-derived CDR1 and CDR2 are SGDLS and YYNGEE. The CDR3 runs to 13 residues. The CDR3 loop is CASTNRVGDTQYF. The DNA for the CDR3 is TGTGCCAGCACCAACAGGGTAGGAGATACGCAGTATTTT.

The rearrangement links TRBV7-6 to TRBJ2-1, with a possible D match to TRBD1 (5 bases). Germline-derived CDR1 and CDR2 are SGHVS and FNYEAQ. CDR3 length: 16 residues. V was shortened by 1 base and J by 0 bases, with 10 bases between the two germline ends. The CDR3 region is CASSLVVTGSYNEQFF. CDR3 bases: TGTGCCAGCAGCTTAGTGGTCACAGGCTCCTACAATGAGCAGTTCTTC.

This clonotype was counted ten times or more. CDR3 loop: CASRLANYNEQFF. CDR3 nucleotide sequence: TGTGCCAGCAGGCTAGCGAATTACAATGAGCAGTTCTTC. The chain couples TRBV11-2 to TRBJ2-1, with TRBD2 as a possible D gene (6 bases). The CDR3 consists of 13 residues. Per the germline V gene, CDR1 is SGHAT and CDR2 is FQNNGV. The ends were cut back, 6 bases at V and 4 bases at J, with 10 bases in the middle. Based on the CDR3 plus reference TRBV11-2 and TRBJ2-1, the full variable domain is EAGVAQSPRYKIIEKRQSVAFWCNPISGHATLYWYQQILGQGPKLLIQFQNNGVVDDSQLPKDRFSAERLKGVDSTLKIQPAKLEDSAVYLCASRLANYNEQFFGPGTRLTVL.